These 31 T cell receptor beta chains were all obtained from the same sample, sequenced in a study of cytomegalovirus exposure and HLA in healthy donors. The PCR employed 60 Vbeta primers together with 13 Jbeta primers. The data were produced by immunoSEQ multiplex PCR, yet TCRdb's version contains in-frame clones alone and is incomplete. The sample holds fewer than 200,000 clones, just under 80% seen once. Sample: PBMCs. The receptors derive from a man aged 25-40 years in good health and CMV-seronegative.

This clone was seen once. The chain combines TRBV10-3 with TRBJ2-1; 10 nucleotides line up with TRBD2. The CDR3 is made up of 15 amino acids. Germline V lookup: CDR1 ENHRY, CDR2 SYGVKD. V shed 6 bases and J 1 base; nucleotides not matched to a gene: 3. CDR3 coding DNA: TGTGCCATCAGAAGGACTAGCGGTTCCTACAATGAGCAGTTCTTC. It specifies CAIRRTSGSYNEQFF.

This clone came up once. This chain joins TRBV28 and TRBJ1-5; D gene ambiguous. This CDR3 contains 15 residues. Germline V gene lookup returns CDR1 MDHEN and CDR2 SYDVKM. V dropped 4 bases and J dropped 5 bases, with 15 bases sitting between them. The CDR3 DNA sequence: TGTGCCAGCAGTTACCCCCGGCAGGTAGATCAGCCCCAGCATTTT. This sequence encodes CASSYPRQVDQPQHF.

The chain combines TRBV7-9 with TRBJ1-2; TRBD1 aligns across 7 bases. There are 13 residues in the CDR3. Germline trimming cut 6 bases from V and 4 bases from J; bases unmatched to any gene: 5. Germline CDR1 reads SEHNR; CDR2 reads FQNEAQ (reference sequence). As DNA, the CDR3 is TGTGCCAGCAGTCGACAGGGCACCTATGGCTACACCTTC. Translation gives CASSRQGTYGYTF.

The genes are TRBV6-5 and TRBJ2-5; 8 bases align to TRBD2. The J call may be faulty, since TRBJ2-7 better matches the DNA end. Germline assignment: CDR1 MNHEY and CDR2 SVGAGI. This CDR3 spans 15 amino acids. CDR3 amino acids: CASSYRSGGRYEQYF. In DNA, the CDR3 is TGTGCCAGCAGTTATCGGAGCGGGGGTCGGTACGAGCAGTACTTC.

The chain uses TRBV2 and TRBJ2-3; 9 nucleotides agree with TRBD2. V was clipped by 6 bases and J by 0 bases; unmatched bases: 4. This CDR3 has 15 amino acids. Germline loops: CDR1 SNHLY, CDR2 FYNNEI. The CDR3 sequence is CASRGLATSTDTQYF. In nucleotides, the CDR3 is TGTGCCAGCAGAGGACTAGCGACTAGCACAGATACGCAGTATTTT. The variable domain in full, with the rest retrieved from reference TRBV2 and TRBJ2-3, is EPEVTQTPSHQVTQMGQEVILRCVPISNHLYFYWYRQILGQKVEFLVSFYNNEISEKSEIFDDQFSVERPDGSNFTLKIRSTKLEDSAMYFCASRGLATSTDTQYFGPGTRLTVL.

J is TRBJ2-7 and V is TRBV5-4; the match to TRBD2 covers 13 bases. The V segment lost 5 bases and the J segment 4 bases; nucleotides outside the gene matches: 6. The CDR3 runs to 15 residues. Looked up from germline, CDR1 is SGHNT and CDR2 is YYREEE (reference sequence). The DNA of the CDR3 is TGTGCCAGCAGGGAAGGACTAGCGGGAGAGTACGAGCAGTACTTC. Protein sequence: CASREGLAGEYEQYF.

The rearrangement links TRBV30 to TRBJ1-3, with 8 bases matching TRBD1. CDR1 GTSNPN and CDR2 SVGIG come from the germline V gene (reference sequence). V shed 5 bases, J shed 2 bases, and the junction held 11 bases outside the gene matches. The CDR3 length is 16 residues. The CDR3 here is CAWDRTGLAAGNTIYF. DNA of the CDR3: TGTGCCTGGGACCGGACAGGGCTAGCGGCTGGAAACACCATATATTTT.

The sample holds a few counts of this clone. The rearrangement joins TRBV7-9 to TRBJ2-7; D call uncertain. Trimming shortened V by 5 bases and J by 6 bases, and 8 bases separated the two germline ends. There are 11 residues in the CDR3. Germline lookup yields CDR1 SEHNR and CDR2 FQNEAQ (reference sequence). The CDR3 spells CASSPEVEQYF. In DNA, the CDR3 is TGTGCCAGCAGCCCCGAGGTCGAGCAGTACTTC.

The chain has TRBV4-3 and TRBJ1-1; D not certain. V was shortened by 5 bases and J by 3 bases, with 16 bases between the two germline ends. CDR1 and CDR2 from the germline V gene are LGHNA and YSLEER. The CDR3 runs 15 residues. CDR3 residues: CASSALLREDTEAFF. The CDR3 DNA reads TGCGCCAGCAGCGCTTTGTTGAGGGAGGACACTGAAGCTTTCTTT.

This clone was seen once. The V and J genes are TRBV30 and TRBJ2-7; D remains unclear. Germline-derived CDR1 and CDR2 are GTSNPN and SVGIG (reference sequence). With 2 bases removed from V and 7 bases from J, the gap between germline ends came to 9 bases. The CDR3 totals 11 residues. CDR3 nucleotides: TGTGCCTGGAGTCGCACAACAGAGCAGTACTTC. Translating gives CAWSRTTEQYF.

A note on this clone: At the DNA level, this CDR3 is encoded by other sequences in the same sample as well. This chain uses TRBV7-9 with TRBJ1-4; 7 bases match TRBD1. This CDR3 has 14 amino acids. The germline CDR1 and CDR2 sequences are SEHNR and FQNEAQ (reference sequence). After removal of 5 bases from V and 4 bases from J, the junction contained 4 bases not matched to a gene. CDR3 DNA sequence: TGTGCCAGCAGCCCAAGACAGGGTAATGAAAAACTGTTTTTT. Amino acids: CASSPRQGNEKLFF. The full variable domain, in which reference TRBV7-9 and TRBJ1-4 provide the parts outside the CDR3, is DTGVSQNPRHKITKRGQNVTFRCDPISEHNRLYWYRQTLGQGPEFLTYFQNEAQLEKSRLLSDRFSAERPKGSFSTLEIQRTEQGDSAMYLCASSPRQGNEKLFFGSGTQLSVL.

The chain employs TRBV19 and TRBJ1-5; possible D gene TRBD1, 6 bases. The CDR3 consists of 16 residues. Trimming shortened V by 2 bases and J by 6 bases, and 17 bases separated the two germline ends. Germline V lookup: CDR1 LNHDA, CDR2 SQIVND (reference sequence). CDR3: CASSIWDTRGGQPQHF. The DNA for the CDR3 is TGTGCCAGTAGTATATGGGACACCCGAGGCGGTCAGCCCCAGCATTTT.

This rearrangement joins TRBV28 to TRBJ1-2, with 8 bases that match TRBD1. This CDR3 spans 14 amino acids. Germline-derived CDR1 and CDR2 are MDHEN and SYDVKM. With 6 bases clipped from V and 8 bases from J, the junction kept 11 bases outside the gene matches. The CDR3 sequence: CASRGGQDLRGYTF. The CDR3 DNA follows: TGTGCCAGCAGGGGGGGACAGGACCTCCGAGGCTACACCTTC.

The CDR3 sequence is CASSPPWRPYEQYF. DNA for the CDR3: TGTGCCAGCAGCCCCCCGTGGAGGCCCTACGAGCAGTACTTC. The chain is built from TRBV7-2 and TRBJ2-7, with a weak D call TRBD2 (5 bases). This CDR3 is built from 14 residues. V was clipped by 5 bases and J by 2 bases, with 13 bases between them. The germline V gene has CDR1 SGHTA and CDR2 FQGNSA.

This clone appeared a few times. The V gene is TRBV29-1, the J gene TRBJ2-3; 10 nucleotides line up with TRBD1. Germline V lookup: CDR1 SQVTM, CDR2 ANQGSEA. The CDR3 is 14 residues long. The CDR3 nucleotides are TGCAGTACGATTAGTGGGACAGGGGCAGATACGCAGTATTTT. This encodes CSTISGTGADTQYF.

The rearrangement uses TRBV7-9 and TRBJ2-3, with 12 bases fitting TRBD2. CDR1 is SEHNR and CDR2 is FQNEAQ in the germline V gene (reference sequence). CDR3 length: 14 amino acids. J lost 13 bases, V lost 0 bases, and 5 bases had no gene match. The CDR3 sequence: CASSLAGTSGGKYF. The CDR3, as DNA: TGTGCCAGCAGCTTAGCGGGAACTAGCGGGGGGAAGTATTTT. The whole variable domain, filled in from reference TRBV7-9 and TRBJ2-3, reads DTGVSQNPRHKITKRGQNVTFRCDPISEHNRLYWYRQTLGQGPEFLTYFQNEAQLEKSRLLSDRFSAERPKGSFSTLEIQRTEQGDSAMYLCASSLAGTSGGKYFGPGTRLTVL.

The chain carries TRBV7-2 and TRBJ2-1; 7 nucleotides agree with TRBD2. The CDR3 has 15 amino acids. J lost 8 bases, V lost 7 bases, and 14 bases had no gene match. In germline, CDR1 is SGHTA, CDR2 FQGNSA. The CDR3 sequence is CASNRLSGGVHEQFF. DNA for the CDR3: TGTGCCAGCAACCGCCTATCGGGAGGAGTCCATGAGCAGTTCTTC.

This clone was detected once. The chain carries TRBV6-5 and TRBJ2-2, with 7 bases that match TRBD1. V lost 6 bases, J lost 1 base, and 2 bases stayed unmatched. The CDR3 covers 14 residues. Germline V gene sequence: CDR1 MNHEY, CDR2 SVGAGI. This CDR3 is CASRRQGNTGELFF. The CDR3 region has the DNA TGTGCCAGCAGACGACAGGGGAACACCGGGGAGCTGTTTTTT.

V and J are TRBV28 and TRBJ2-2; D is perhaps TRBD2 (7 bases). The CDR3 loop spans 15 amino acids. Germline CDR1 is MDHEN and CDR2 is SYDVKM. V shed 7 bases and J shed 4 bases, with 16 bases lying between them. The CDR3, as DNA: TGTGCCAGCACCCGAGGGGGGGCGGCCACCGGGGAGCTGTTTTTT. The encoded protein is CASTRGGAATGELFF.

The chain couples TRBV7-2 to TRBJ2-4; D may be TRBD2 (6 bases). CDR1 and CDR2 from the germline V gene are SGHTA and FQGNSA. Deletions cut 2 bases from V and 0 bases from J, with 14 bases between. The CDR3 is made up of 17 amino acids. The CDR3 loop reads CASSLRVEGLAKNIQYF. As DNA, the CDR3 is TGTGCCAGCAGCTTAAGGGTGGAGGGGTTAGCCAAAAACATTCAGTACTTC.

In its sample, this clone was seen a few times. The chain recombines TRBV6-5 with TRBJ1-6; unclear D gene. V gave up 7 bases and J gave up 9 bases, with 19 bases separating them. The CDR3 contains 15 residues. Germline-derived CDR1 and CDR2 are MNHEY and SVGAGI. CDR3 nucleotide sequence: TGTGCCAGCACGGGTCAAGACCTTTTAGGTTCACCCCTCCACTTT. It is translated as CASTGQDLLGSPLHF.

This sequence joins TRBV11-2 and TRBJ2-1; tentative D call: TRBD2 (5 bases). CDR1 is SGHAT, CDR2 FQNNGV, per germline. With 3 bases removed from V and 7 bases from J, the gap between germline ends came to 25 bases. The CDR3 runs to 18 residues. The CDR3, as DNA: TGTGCCAGCAGCTTCCTACTCCATCTACCCAGTGGCGGGAATGAGCAGTTCTTC. Residues: CASSFLLHLPSGGNEQFF.

This chain links TRBV28 with TRBJ1-3; D gene uncertain. V was cut by 6 bases and J by 0 bases, with 6 bases left in between. CDR3 length equals 13 residues. Germline CDR1 and CDR2: MDHEN and SYDVKM. CDR3 bases: TGTGCCAGCAGCAGGTCCTCTGGAAACACCATATATTTT. Its translation: CASSRSSGNTIYF.

The chain couples TRBV19 to TRBJ1-4; D is uncertain. The CDR3 runs to 14 residues. Per germline, CDR1 LNHDA and CDR2 SQIVND (reference sequence). V dropped 1 base and J dropped 8 bases, with 11 bases sitting between them. The CDR3, as DNA: TGTGCCAGTAGTATAGTACCCTCCAGGGAAAAACTGTTTTTT. This sequence encodes CASSIVPSREKLFF.

The rearrangement joins TRBV6-6 to TRBJ2-7; D not certain. V dropped 6 bases and J dropped 2 bases, with 5 bases sitting between them. Germline V gene lookup returns CDR1 MNHNY and CDR2 SVGAGI (reference sequence). The CDR3 length is 11 residues. This CDR3 is CASSTTYEQYF. DNA of the CDR3: TGTGCCAGCAGCACAACCTACGAGCAGTACTTC.

The CDR3 spells CASRTGGGYSSYNSPLHF. For the CDR3, the DNA is TGTGCCAGTAGAACAGGGGGCGGCTACTCCTCCTATAATTCACCCCTCCACTTT. The chain recombines TRBV19 with TRBJ1-6, with 9 positions matching TRBD1. V trimming: 6 bases; J trimming: 0 bases; junction bases outside the gene matches: 9. Looked up from germline, CDR1 is LNHDA and CDR2 is SQIVND (reference sequence). This CDR3 has 18 amino acids.

The rearrangement joins TRBV6-1 to TRBJ2-4; D ambiguous. CDR3 size: 18 residues. Germline V lookup: CDR1 MNHNS, CDR2 SASEGT. V was clipped by 0 bases and J by 1 base, with 16 bases between them. The CDR3 DNA follows: TGTGCCAGCAGTGAAGCGGGTATGGTACAGCTGGCCAAAAACATTCAGTACTTC. Translation gives CASSEAGMVQLAKNIQYF.

This clone was seen a single time. V is TRBV4-1 and J is TRBJ1-5, with D possibly matching TRBD1 (5 bases). The CDR3 is 15 amino acids. Germline V gene data show CDR1 as MGHRA and CDR2 as YSYEKL. V was trimmed by 4 bases and J by 5 bases, leaving 15 bases between them. CDR3 DNA sequence: TGCGCCAGCAGCCTATGGGGGGGGGAGGATCAGCCCCAGCATTTT. Translated: CASSLWGGEDQPQHF.

The chain joins TRBV18 to TRBJ2-7, with 9 bases that match TRBD2. In germline, CDR1 is KGHSH, CDR2 LQKENI. With 3 bases clipped from V and 2 bases from J, the junction kept 5 bases outside the gene matches. CDR3 length equals 15 residues. CDR3 in DNA: TGTGCCAGCTCACCGGAGCTAGCGGGACCCTACGAGCAGTACTTC. It specifies CASSPELAGPYEQYF.

This clone is a singleton in its sample. The rearrangement links TRBV9 to TRBJ1-5; D not resolved. This CDR3 comprises 15 residues. Trimming stripped 0 bases from V and 9 bases from J, with 16 bases between. CDR1 is SGDLS and CDR2 is YYNGEE in the germline V gene. As DNA, the CDR3 is TGTGCCAGCAGCGTAGGGAACGGGTTCATGTGGCCCCAGCATTTT. Its protein is CASSVGNGFMWPQHF.

The chain has TRBV23-1 and TRBJ1-2; 7 nucleotides match TRBD1. TRBV23-1 is reported as an ORF; its role is uncertain. The CDR3 extends over 12 amino acids. V shed 10 bases, J shed 7 bases, and the junction held 9 bases outside the gene matches. The CDR3 DNA follows: TGCGCCACAACTAGGACAGGCTGTGGCTACACCTTC. Translation: CATTRTGCGYTF.